These T cell receptor beta chains were read from a single sample in a study of cytomegalovirus exposure and HLA in healthy donors. The assay was immunoSEQ multiplex PCR, and TCRdb's table has in-frame clones only and misses some. The table includes under 200,000 clones, over 70% detected once. Sequencing used PBMCs. These receptors originate from a man aged 25 to 45 in good health and CMV-seronegative. The CDR3 runs from the conserved cysteine through the conserved F or W. D genes are given only for firm matches. Where a row states a size, it is once, few, many or the class of an expanded clone; other rows omit it.

V gene: TRBV6-5; D gene: TRBD1; J gene: TRBJ2-1; clone size: NA; CDR3 DNA: TGTGCCAGCAGTTCGACAGGGGGCTCCTACAATGAGCAGTTCTTC; CDR3 protein: CASSSTGGSYNEQFF
V gene: TRBV10-3; D gene: TRBD2; J gene: TRBJ2-1; clone size: NA; CDR3 DNA: TGTGCCGTTCAACTAGCGGGATCCTACAATGAGCAGTTCTTC; CDR3 protein: CAVQLAGSYNEQFF
V gene: TRBV27; D gene: TRBD1; J gene: TRBJ2-2; clone size: NA; CDR3 DNA: TGTGCCAGCGGACAGGGGAAGAGCGGGGAGCTGTTTTTT; CDR3 protein: CASGQGKSGELFF
V gene: TRBV9; D gene: TRBD1; J gene: TRBJ1-3; clone size: NA; CDR3 DNA: TGTGCCAGCAGCGTAGCCGTCGGGGGACAGGGGGCGAGAAACACCATATATTTT; CDR3 protein: CASSVAVGGQGARNTIYF
V gene: TRBV30; D gene: NA; J gene: TRBJ1-2; clone size: NA; CDR3 DNA: TGTGCCTGGGGAGGGGAGGTGTACTATGGCTACACCTTC; CDR3 protein: CAWGGEVYYGYTF
V gene: TRBV30; D gene: TRBD2; J gene: TRBJ2-1; clone size: NA; CDR3 DNA: TGTGCCTGGAGTAGGGGACTAGTAGCCGATGAGCAGTTCTTC; CDR3 protein: CAWSRGLVADEQFF
V gene: TRBV5-4; D gene: NA; J gene: TRBJ1-1; clone size: NA; CDR3 DNA: TGTGCCAGCAGCTCTGAGCCACAGACAGACGAAGCTTTCTTT; CDR3 protein: CASSSEPQTDEAFF
V gene: TRBV4-1; D gene: TRBD1; J gene: TRBJ1-6; clone size: NA; CDR3 DNA: TGCGCCAGTACTCCGGGACAGTATAATTCACCCCTCCACTTT; CDR3 protein: CASTPGQYNSPLHF
V gene: TRBV29-1; D gene: NA; J gene: TRBJ2-7; clone size: NA; CDR3 DNA: TGCAGCGTTGAACAGGGCTCCTACGAGCAGTACTTC; CDR3 protein: CSVEQGSYEQYF
V gene: TRBV5-1; D gene: NA; J gene: TRBJ2-2; clone size: NA; CDR3 DNA: TGCGCCAGCAGCTTCAGGGGAAACACCGGGGAGCTGTTTTTT; CDR3 protein: CASSFRGNTGELFF
V gene: TRBV30; D gene: NA; J gene: TRBJ2-6; clone size: NA; CDR3 DNA: TGTGCCTGGAGAACCCCGGGACAAAGGGGTCCTGGGGCCAACGTCCTGACTTTC; CDR3 protein: CAWRTPGQRGPGANVLTF
V gene: TRBV10-3; D gene: NA; J gene: TRBJ2-2; clone size: NA; CDR3 DNA: TGTGCCGCAGGCACTTCGTCGACCGGGGAGCTGTTTTTT; CDR3 protein: CAAGTSSTGELFF
V gene: TRBV7-2; D gene: TRBD1; J gene: TRBJ2-1; clone size: NA; CDR3 DNA: TGTGCCAGCAGCACCCAAACCGGGACAGACTACAATGAGCAGTTCTTC; CDR3 protein: CASSTQTGTDYNEQFF
V gene: TRBV28; D gene: NA; J gene: TRBJ1-5; clone size: NA; CDR3 DNA: TGTGCCAGCAGGTTAACAGGGACCCACCAGCCCCAGCATTTT; CDR3 protein: CASRLTGTHQPQHF
V gene: TRBV5-1; D gene: TRBD1; J gene: TRBJ1-4; clone size: NA; CDR3 DNA: TGCGCCAGCAGCTTGGGTATGGGACAGGGAAGGATAGAAGATGAAAAACTGTTTTTT; CDR3 protein: CASSLGMGQGRIEDEKLFF
V gene: TRBV9; D gene: NA; J gene: TRBJ1-1; clone size: NA; CDR3 DNA: TGTGCCAGCAGCGTAGGGCAGATGAACACTGAAGCTTTCTTT; CDR3 protein: CASSVGQMNTEAFF
V gene: TRBV18; D gene: NA; J gene: TRBJ1-4; clone size: NA; CDR3 DNA: TGTGCCAGCTCACCCGAGGGGACACCGAATGAAAAACTGTTTTTT; CDR3 protein: CASSPEGTPNEKLFF
V gene: TRBV7-9; D gene: NA; J gene: TRBJ1-1; clone size: NA; CDR3 DNA: TGTGCCAGCAGCTTAGGGGGGGACGGGCAGCCTGAAGCTTTCTTT; CDR3 protein: CASSLGGDGQPEAFF
V gene: TRBV11-2; D gene: TRBD1; J gene: TRBJ2-7; clone size: NA; CDR3 DNA: TGTGCCAGCAGCTTAGGGTGGGACAGGGCGTTCTACGAGCAGTACTTC; CDR3 protein: CASSLGWDRAFYEQYF
V gene: TRBV25-1; D gene: TRBD2; J gene: TRBJ2-3; clone size: NA; CDR3 DNA: TGTGCCAGCAGTGAAAGCGCTAGCGGGGGGGCGGATACGCAGTATTTT; CDR3 protein: CASSESASGGADTQYF
V gene: TRBV5-6; D gene: TRBD1; J gene: TRBJ1-1; clone size: NA; CDR3 DNA: TGTGCCAGCAGCGCAAATTACCGGGACAGGGTGGTGAACACTGAAGCTTTCTTT; CDR3 protein: CASSANYRDRVVNTEAFF
V gene: TRBV19; D gene: TRBD1; J gene: TRBJ1-5; clone size: once; CDR3 DNA: TGTGCCAGTAGTCACCCCGGGACAGGGGCCCAAAAGGCCCAGCATTTT; CDR3 protein: CASSHPGTGAQKAQHF
V gene: TRBV11-2; D gene: NA; J gene: TRBJ2-2; clone size: NA; CDR3 DNA: TGTGCCAGCAGCCAACCAGGGGGGACCGGGGAGCTGTTTTTT; CDR3 protein: CASSQPGGTGELFF
V gene: TRBV10-3; D gene: TRBD1; J gene: TRBJ2-7; clone size: NA; CDR3 DNA: TGTGCCATCAGTGAGGCCGGACAGGGCAGGAGGGAGCAGTACTTC; CDR3 protein: CAISEAGQGRREQYF
V gene: TRBV7-8; D gene: NA; J gene: TRBJ1-1; clone size: once; CDR3 DNA: TGTGCCAGCAGCTTAGAGATTACAGGGTATAACACTGAAGCTTTCTTT; CDR3 protein: CASSLEITGYNTEAFF
V gene: TRBV4-3; D gene: TRBD1; J gene: TRBJ1-2; clone size: NA; CDR3 DNA: TGCGCCAGCAGCCTCGGACAGGGCCTCACTGTCTATGGCTACACCTTC; CDR3 protein: CASSLGQGLTVYGYTF
V gene: TRBV11-2; D gene: TRBD1; J gene: TRBJ1-1; clone size: few; CDR3 DNA: TGTGCCAGCAGCTTAGCCCCCAGGGGGCGGTGGACTGAAGCTTTCTTT; CDR3 protein: CASSLAPRGRWTEAFF
V gene: TRBV30; D gene: TRBD1; J gene: TRBJ2-7; clone size: NA; CDR3 DNA: TGTGCCTTAGGACAGGGGAAGCAGTACTTC; CDR3 protein: CALGQGKQYF
V gene: TRBV6-1; D gene: TRBD1; J gene: TRBJ1-4; clone size: NA; CDR3 DNA: TGTGCCAGCAGTAAGGACAGGAGAGAAAAACTGTTTTTT; CDR3 protein: CASSKDRREKLFF
V gene: TRBV9; D gene: NA; J gene: TRBJ2-7; clone size: NA; CDR3 DNA: TGTGCCAGCAGCGCCCACCCCGACCGGGACGAGCAGTACTTC; CDR3 protein: CASSAHPDRDEQYF
V gene: TRBV5-1; D gene: TRBD2; J gene: TRBJ2-1; clone size: NA; CDR3 DNA: TGCGCCAGCACGACTAGCGGGAATGGGGTCGGTCGCTACAATGAGCAGTTCTTC; CDR3 protein: CASTTSGNGVGRYNEQFF
V gene: TRBV27; D gene: NA; J gene: TRBJ1-4; clone size: once; CDR3 DNA: TGTGCCAGAAAAGGGGCGACTAATGAAAAACTGTTTTTT; CDR3 protein: CARKGATNEKLFF
V gene: TRBV7-9; D gene: TRBD1; J gene: TRBJ2-5; clone size: NA; CDR3 DNA: TGTGCCAGCAGCTTAGGGACAGGGTGGGGAGAGACCCAGTACTTC; CDR3 protein: CASSLGTGWGETQYF
V gene: TRBV4-3; D gene: TRBD1; J gene: TRBJ2-3; clone size: NA; CDR3 DNA: TGCGCCAGCAGCAACGACAGGGGGCTAAATACGCAGTATTTT; CDR3 protein: CASSNDRGLNTQYF
V gene: TRBV29-1; D gene: NA; J gene: TRBJ1-2; clone size: once; CDR3 DNA: TGCAGCGTACCGTCGGGTGACGGCTACACCTTC; CDR3 protein: CSVPSGDGYTF
V gene: TRBV9; D gene: NA; J gene: TRBJ1-5; clone size: NA; CDR3 DNA: TGTGCCAGCAGCGCCGGGGAAAGCAACCAGCCCCAGCATTTT; CDR3 protein: CASSAGESNQPQHF
V gene: TRBV23-1; D gene: TRBD1; J gene: TRBJ2-3; clone size: NA; CDR3 DNA: TGCGCCAGCAGTCTCCCTCCGGGACAGGGAAGAAGGGATGCGCAGTATTTT; CDR3 protein: CASSLPPGQGRRDAQYF
V gene: TRBV10-2; D gene: NA; J gene: TRBJ1-5; clone size: NA; CDR3 DNA: TGCGCCAGCAGTGAGGTAGGGGTAGGTCAGCCCCAGCATTTT; CDR3 protein: CASSEVGVGQPQHF
V gene: TRBV19; D gene: TRBD1; J gene: TRBJ2-1; clone size: NA; CDR3 DNA: TGTGCCAGTAGGAAAGGAATCGGGACAGGGGGCGTAGGTGAGCAGTTCTTC; CDR3 protein: CASRKGIGTGGVGEQFF